The 30 T cell receptor beta chains listed next were all sequenced from one sample in a study of blood T cell repertoires in COVID-19. Produced via immunoSEQ multiplex PCR; TCRdb's table is partial and in-frame only. Found here are roughly 79,000 clones, roughly 90% of them singletons; the top ten hold approximately 4.5%. Input material: peripheral blood. The source of these receptors is a man between 45 and 60 years old with active COVID-19.

The chain joins TRBV4-1 to TRBJ2-1; 7 nucleotides match TRBD2. CDR3 length equals 15 residues. V lost 0 bases and J lost 4; bases outside the gene matches: 3. Germline V gene data show CDR1 as MGHRA and CDR2 as YSYEKL. The CDR3 sequence: CASSQDLAAYNEQFF. CDR3 DNA: TGCGCCAGCAGCCAAGACCTAGCGGCTTACAATGAGCAGTTCTTC.

This clone has more than one count but fewer than ten. The J gene is TRBJ2-1, the V gene TRBV3-1 (or the pseudogene TRBV3-2), with D tentatively TRBD2 (6 bases). Germline-derived CDR1 and CDR2 are LGHDT and YNNKEL (reference sequence). The CDR3 runs 15 residues. Trimming cost V 4 bases and J 2 bases, with 12 bases left between them. For the CDR3, the DNA is TGTGCCAGCAGCCGAGCTAGCGCGGCCTACAATGAGCAGTTCTTC. Residues: CASSRASAAYNEQFF.

The genes are TRBV15 and TRBJ2-7, with TRBD1 matching 9 bases. Germline trimming cut 5 bases from V and 5 bases from J; bases unmatched to any gene: 19. The V gene's germline CDR1 is LNHNV and CDR2 YYDKDF (reference sequence). The CDR3 covers 18 residues. As DNA, the CDR3 is TGTGCCACCAGCTCGAGACAGAGCAGTACAGGGGGCATCGACGAGCAGTACTTC. Translating it yields CATSSRQSSTGGIDEQYF.

In nucleotides, the CDR3 is TGTGCCAGCAGCTTGTTGAGTGCTGGAAACACCATATATTTT. As protein: CASSLLSAGNTIYF. This chain connects TRBV5-8 to TRBJ1-3; D is unclear. Germline loops: CDR1 SGHTS, CDR2 YDEGEE. This CDR3 spans 14 amino acids. Between the trimmed V and J ends, which lost 1 base and 2 bases, there was a span of 7 bases.

The V gene is TRBV2, the J gene TRBJ1-2; 7 bases align to TRBD1. The J segment lost 6 bases and the V segment lost 6 bases, leaving 7 bases of the junction unmatched. Germline CDR1 SNHLY, CDR2 FYNNEI. This CDR3 has 13 residues. DNA for the CDR3: TGTGCCAGCAGGGAGGACAGGCACAATGGCTACACCTTC. This codes for CASREDRHNGYTF.

The chain couples TRBV5-1 to TRBJ2-2; TRBD1 aligns across 8 bases. V trimming: 4 bases; J trimming: 5 bases; junction bases outside the gene matches: 13. In germline, CDR1 is SGHRS, CDR2 YFSETQ. The length of the CDR3 is 17 residues. The DNA for the CDR3 is TGCGCCAGCAGCCTGGCCCCAGGACAGGGCGGGACCGGGGAGCTGTTTTTT. Amino acids: CASSLAPGQGGTGELFF.

This chain uses TRBV4-1 with TRBJ2-1; TRBD2 agrees at 7 bases. This CDR3 comprises 16 residues. J gave up 3 bases and V 1 base, and 6 bases lay outside the gene matches. Germline V gene data show CDR1 as MGHRA and CDR2 as YSYEKL. The CDR3 protein is CASSQVLAEFYNEQFF. CDR3 bases: TGCGCCAGCAGCCAAGTCCTAGCGGAGTTCTACAATGAGCAGTTCTTC.

The chain joins TRBV7-2 to TRBJ2-3, with 9 bases matching TRBD1. Germline CDR1 and CDR2: SGHTA and FQGNSA. The junction had 5 bases not matched to a gene; V was cut back by 3 bases and J by 4 bases. This CDR3 contains 15 residues. The DNA for the CDR3 is TGTGCCAGCAGCTTGGGACAGGGTGGGGCAGATACGCAGTATTTT. Its translation is CASSLGQGGADTQYF.

This clone has only a few counts. The chain couples TRBV5-4 to TRBJ1-6, with a possible D match to TRBD1 (6 bases). Trimming took 4 bases from V and 7 from J, leaving 15 bases between them. The length of the CDR3 is 15 residues. In germline, CDR1 is SGHNT, CDR2 YYREEE (reference sequence). The CDR3 loop reads CASSAGGMWNSPLHF. Written as DNA, the CDR3 is TGTGCCAGCAGCGCGGGGGGCATGTGGAATTCACCCCTCCACTTT.

V is TRBV30 and J is TRBJ2-7; D remains ambiguous. This CDR3 is 13 amino acids long. Per the germline V gene, CDR1 is GTSNPN and CDR2 is SVGIG (reference sequence). Deletions cut 0 bases from V and 7 bases from J, with 13 bases between. CDR3 amino acids: CAWSVQNGGEQYF. CDR3 DNA: TGTGCCTGGAGTGTACAGAACGGTGGGGAGCAGTACTTC.

The chain is built from TRBV15 and TRBJ2-7, with 9 bases that match TRBD1. The ends lost 1 base at V and 3 bases at J; junction bases unmatched: 1. The CDR3 is made up of 14 amino acids. Germline values: CDR1 LNHNV, CDR2 YYDKDF (reference sequence). This chain's CDR3 is CATSRGQGVYEQYF. CDR3 in DNA: TGTGCCACCAGCAGAGGACAGGGGGTCTACGAGCAGTACTTC.

V gene TRBV12-3 or TRBV12-4 combines with J gene TRBJ2-5, with unresolved D. V lost 4 bases to trimming and J lost 3 bases, with 3 bases between them. This CDR3 is 11 amino acids long. The CDR3 here is CASSSKETQYF. In DNA, the CDR3 is TGTGCCAGCAGTTCAAAAGAGACCCAGTACTTC.

The rearrangement joins TRBV28 to TRBJ1-5; the match to TRBD1 covers 9 bases. The V gene end was trimmed by 6 bases and the J gene end by 7 bases; junction bases not matched to a gene: 4. CDR1 is MDHEN, CDR2 SYDVKM, per germline. This CDR3 comprises 13 residues. In DNA form, the CDR3 reads TGTGCCAGCAGGGGACAGGGAGGGCAGCCCCAGCATTTT. Amino acid sequence: CASRGQGGQPQHF.

J is TRBJ1-1 and V is TRBV11-2, with a tentative D call TRBD1 (6 bases). Germline V CDR1 and CDR2: SGHAT, FQNNGV. Trimming shortened V by 6 bases and J by 5 bases, and 16 bases separated the two germline ends. This CDR3 has 14 residues. The CDR3 here is CASSQTTGKTEAFF. The CDR3 DNA reads TGTGCCAGCAGTCAAACCACAGGGAAGACTGAAGCTTTCTTT.

J is TRBJ2-7 and V is TRBV12-3 or TRBV12-4; D is uncertain. V was cut by 6 bases and J by 3 bases, with 3 bases left in between. The CDR3 spans 10 residues. The CDR3 bases are TGTGCCAGCAGCCTCTACGAGCAGTACTTC. Translated: CASSLYEQYF.

In its sample, this clone was seen once. The chain has TRBV6-5 and TRBJ2-1; TRBD1 matches at 10 bases. Germline-derived CDR1 and CDR2 are MNHEY and SVGAGI. The CDR3 totals 15 residues. V shed 6 bases and J 8 bases; nucleotides not matched to a gene: 10. The CDR3 region is CASRTPGQGYYEQFF. CDR3 nucleotides: TGTGCCAGCAGAACGCCGGGACAGGGGTACTATGAGCAGTTCTTC.

The chain combines TRBV5-5 with TRBJ1-4; 7 nucleotides agree with TRBD1. The germline V gene has CDR1 SGHKS and CDR2 YYEKEE (reference sequence). The CDR3 spans 15 residues. After removal of 1 base from V and 8 bases from J, the junction contained 8 bases not matched to a gene. The chain's CDR3 is CASSLIAGGREKLFF. The CDR3 bases are TGTGCCAGCAGCTTGATAGCAGGGGGAAGAGAAAAACTGTTTTTT.

This sequence joins TRBV7-8 and TRBJ2-1; TRBD2 aligns across 12 bases. V was clipped by 2 bases and J by 7 bases; unmatched bases: 0. Germline loops: CDR1 SGHVS, CDR2 FQNEAQ. CDR3 length equals 14 residues. The CDR3 reads CASSLLAGGNEQFF. In DNA, the CDR3 is TGTGCCAGCAGCTTACTAGCGGGGGGGAATGAGCAGTTCTTC.

This chain links TRBV6-5 with TRBJ2-7; 15 bases line up with TRBD2. Losses at the gene ends were 5 bases for V and 4 bases for J; bases not matched to a gene: 3. Germline lookup yields CDR1 MNHEY and CDR2 SVGAGI. CDR3 size: 15 residues. As DNA, the CDR3 is TGTGCCAGCAGTCGGACTAGCGGGGGGGATTACGAGCAGTACTTC. Amino acids: CASSRTSGGDYEQYF.

The rearrangement joins TRBV2 to TRBJ2-1; no clear D. Between the trimmed V and J ends, which lost 4 bases and 5 bases, there was a span of 15 bases. This CDR3 comprises 15 residues. CDR1 is SNHLY, CDR2 FYNNEI, per germline. CDR3 in amino acids: CASSVPARPHNEQFF. CDR3 coding DNA: TGTGCCAGCAGTGTGCCAGCGCGACCACACAATGAGCAGTTCTTC. The full variable domain, its missing parts supplied by reference TRBV2 and TRBJ2-1, is EPEVTQTPSHQVTQMGQEVILRCVPISNHLYFYWYRQILGQKVEFLVSFYNNEISEKSEIFDDQFSVERPDGSNFTLKIRSTKLEDSAMYFCASSVPARPHNEQFFGPGTRLTVL.

The V and J genes are TRBV15 and TRBJ1-1; the D gene is possibly TRBD1 (6 bases). Trimming stripped 3 bases from V and 4 bases from J, with 12 bases between. Looked up from germline, CDR1 is LNHNV and CDR2 is YYDKDF (reference sequence). The CDR3 consists of 14 residues. This CDR3 is CATSSRQASTEAFF. The CDR3 region has the DNA TGTGCCACCAGCAGCCGACAGGCCAGCACTGAAGCTTTCTTT.

The V gene is TRBV5-5, the J gene TRBJ1-2; 11 bases agree with TRBD1. This CDR3 region has 14 residues. V shed 6 bases, J shed 5 bases, and the junction held 6 bases outside the gene matches. Germline V gene lookup returns CDR1 SGHKS and CDR2 YYEKEE (reference sequence). CDR3 bases: TGTGCCAGCACCGGGACAGGGGGATCATATGGCTACACCTTC. Translating it yields CASTGTGGSYGYTF.

This sequence joins TRBV9 and TRBJ2-7, with no clear D. This CDR3 is built from 15 residues. V was shortened by 0 bases and J by 1 base, with 11 bases between the two germline ends. Germline V CDR1 and CDR2: SGDLS, YYNGEE. CDR3 nucleotide sequence: TGTGCCAGCAGCGTAGCCAGCGATGGGTCCTACGAGCAGTACTTC. Translating gives CASSVASDGSYEQYF.

This rearrangement joins TRBV5-5 to TRBJ2-3; TRBD1 aligns across 7 bases. The length of the CDR3 is 17 residues. With V trimmed by 4 bases and J by 2 bases, 13 bases remained unmatched. Germline loops: CDR1 SGHKS, CDR2 YYEKEE (reference sequence). The CDR3 loop is CASSRKKIDRDTDTQYF. The CDR3 DNA sequence: TGTGCCAGCAGCAGGAAAAAAATAGACAGGGACACAGATACGCAGTATTTT.

Only one count was recorded for this clone. The J gene is TRBJ1-5, the V gene TRBV19; no clear D. Trimming removed 8 bases from V and 0 bases from J, with 14 bases in between. Germline loops: CDR1 LNHDA, CDR2 SQIVND (reference sequence). CDR3 length: 15 amino acids. The CDR3 here is CASHSYRDSNQPQHF. The CDR3 DNA is TGTGCCAGTCACTCATACAGAGATAGCAATCAGCCCCAGCATTTT.

V usage is TRBV7-3 and J usage is TRBJ2-3, with D possibly TRBD2 on 5 matching bases. This CDR3 spans 14 amino acids. Trimming left V 4 bases short and J 2 bases short, with 10 bases between. Per the germline V gene, CDR1 is SGHTA and CDR2 is FQGTGA. In DNA, the CDR3 is TGTGCCAGCAGCTCCGGGGTGATCACAGATACGCAGTATTTT. It codes for CASSSGVITDTQYF.

The rearrangement uses TRBV5-1 and TRBJ2-5, with a weak D call TRBD2 (6 bases). The CDR3 runs 14 residues. With 3 bases removed from V and 3 bases from J, the gap between germline ends came to 12 bases. Germline V gene data show CDR1 as SGHRS and CDR2 as YFSETQ. The CDR3 bases are TGCGCCAGCAGCTCCCGGACTATTAAAGAGACCCAGTACTTC. Translating gives CASSSRTIKETQYF.

This chain joins TRBV7-9 and TRBJ1-6, with TRBD1 identical over 9 bases. With V trimmed by 5 bases and J by 8 bases, 7 bases remained unmatched. This CDR3 contains 15 residues. The germline CDR1 and CDR2 sequences are SEHNR and FQNEAQ (reference sequence). Written as DNA, the CDR3 is TGTGCCAGCAGCCCTGGGACAGGGACCCATTCACCCCTCCACTTT. It translates to CASSPGTGTHSPLHF.

V usage is TRBV10-3 and J usage is TRBJ1-6, with D hard to call. This CDR3 has 16 amino acids. V was pared by 3 bases and J by 6 bases, with 15 bases between. CDR1 is ENHRY and CDR2 is SYGVKD in the germline V gene. CDR3 amino acids: CAISDVFIGFNSPLHF. The CDR3 coding sequence is TGTGCCATCAGTGACGTTTTTATTGGCTTTAATTCACCCCTCCACTTT.

The V gene is TRBV15, the J gene TRBJ2-7; weak D call: TRBD2 (6 bases). CDR1 and CDR2 from the germline V gene are LNHNV and YYDKDF (reference sequence). V shed 3 bases and J shed 5 bases, with 17 bases lying between them. This CDR3 contains 15 residues. Here the CDR3 DNA reads TGTGCCACCAGCAGCATGTCCGGGAGCGGCCACGAGCAGTACTTC. Translating it yields CATSSMSGSGHEQYF.